The 25 T cell receptor beta chains in this list originate from one sample, sequenced in a study of blood T cell repertoires in COVID-19. Only in-frame clones appear in the TCRdb table, and some are missing; sequencing was by immunoSEQ multiplex PCR. The table records roughly 210,000 clones, around 80% of them present only once. The source material was peripheral blood. Every receptor here comes from a woman aged 80 or older with COVID-19, enrolled during active disease.

The rearrangement uses TRBV9 and TRBJ1-2; D gene unclear. V lost 3 bases and J lost 1, with 16 bases in between. Germline loops: CDR1 SGDLS, CDR2 YYNGEE. The CDR3 runs 16 residues. CDR3: CASSDPRYSLNYGYTF. The CDR3 coding sequence is TGTGCCAGCAGCGACCCAAGGTACAGCCTTAACTATGGCTACACCTTC.

The chain combines TRBV4-2 with TRBJ1-3; D is unclear. CDR3 length: 15 residues. V shed 1 base and J shed 0 bases, with 7 bases lying between them. Germline V gives CDR1 LGHNA, CDR2 YNFKEQ. The CDR3: CASSQARFSGNTIYF. The CDR3 bases are TGTGCCAGCAGCCAAGCACGGTTCTCTGGAAACACCATATATTTT.

The genes are TRBV18 and TRBJ1-2; D uncertain. V gave up 1 base and J gave up 6 bases, with 9 bases separating them. Looked up from germline, CDR1 is KGHSH and CDR2 is LQKENI. The CDR3 is 13 amino acids. The CDR3 protein is CASSPQTADGYTF. CDR3 nucleotides: TGTGCCAGCTCACCACAGACCGCGGATGGCTACACCTTC.

This clone was counted a few times. This chain links TRBV5-1 with TRBJ1-1; 9 bases are shared with TRBD1. This CDR3 is built from 18 residues. Germline V gene sequence: CDR1 SGHRS, CDR2 YFSETQ. The ends lost 0 bases at V and 4 bases at J; junction bases unmatched: 13. The CDR3 DNA sequence: TGCGCCAGCAGCTTGGAAATAAAACCGGGACAGGGTATCACTGAAGCTTTCTTT. The encoded protein is CASSLEIKPGQGITEAFF.

The rearrangement joins TRBV5-4 to TRBJ2-5; tentatively, D is TRBD2 (7 bases). V gave up 4 bases and J gave up 4 bases, with 14 bases separating them. The CDR3 has 14 residues. CDR1 is SGHNT, CDR2 YYREEE, per germline (reference sequence). For the CDR3, the DNA is TGTGCCAGCAGCCCCGCGGGGGCTGGAGAGACCCAGTACTTC. Translated: CASSPAGAGETQYF.

The V call is TRBV5-1, the J call TRBJ1-2; no definite D call. Germline values: CDR1 SGHRS, CDR2 YFSETQ. V dropped 4 bases and J dropped 8 bases, with 15 bases sitting between them. CDR3 length: 13 residues. The CDR3 loop reads CASSLGGSEGYTF. The CDR3 DNA is TGCGCCAGCAGCCTTGGAGGATCAGAGGGCTACACCTTC. The full variable domain, its missing parts supplied by reference TRBV5-1 and TRBJ1-2, is KAGVTQTPRYLIKTRGQQVTLSCSPISGHRSVSWYQQTPGQGLQFLFEYFSETQRNKGNFPGRFSGRQFSNSRSEMNVSTLELGDSALYLCASSLGGSEGYTFGSGTRLTVV.

The rearrangement links TRBV29-1 to TRBJ1-2; TRBD1 matches 10 bases. CDR1 SQVTM and CDR2 ANQGSEA come from the germline V gene. J lost 7 bases, V lost 8 bases, and 13 bases had no gene match. This CDR3 comprises 14 residues. DNA for the CDR3: TGCAGCACCACACCCGGGACAGGGGTTTTTGGCTACACCTTC. Residues: CSTTPGTGVFGYTF.

This clone was picked up a small number of times. J is TRBJ1-2 and V is TRBV5-1, with TRBD1 matching 8 bases. V was clipped by 0 bases and J by 3 bases; unmatched bases: 4. This CDR3 has 15 amino acids. Per the germline V gene, CDR1 is SGHRS and CDR2 is YFSETQ. The CDR3 coding sequence is TGCGCCAGCAGCTTGGAGGGACAGGCTCACTATGGCTACACCTTC. Encoded protein: CASSLEGQAHYGYTF.

V usage is TRBV29-1 and J usage is TRBJ2-3, with TRBD2 identical over 7 bases. The CDR3 length is 14 residues. The trim removed 6 bases at V and 4 bases at J, leaving 10 bases unmatched. Germline V gene data show CDR1 as SQVTM and CDR2 as ANQGSEA. CDR3 DNA: TGCAGCGTGGTAGGGGCGGGGGTGCCAGATACGCAGTATTTT. Translated, it gives CSVVGAGVPDTQYF.

The rearrangement links TRBV13 to TRBJ2-2; tentative D call: TRBD2 (6 bases). CDR1 and CDR2 from the germline V gene are PRHDT and FYEKMQ (reference sequence). Trimming removed 3 bases at V and 4 bases at J, with 9 bases between. CDR3 length: 14 residues. Here the CDR3 reads CASSFWRATGELFF. The CDR3 coding sequence is TGTGCCAGCAGCTTTTGGAGGGCCACCGGGGAGCTGTTTTTT. The full variable domain, its missing parts supplied by reference TRBV13 and TRBJ2-2, is AAGVIQSPRHLIKEKRETATLKCYPIPRHDTVYWYQQGPGQDPQFLISFYEKMQSDKGSIPDRFSAQQFSDYHSELNMSSLELGDSALYFCASSFWRATGELFFGEGSRLTVL.

The gene calls are TRBV27 and TRBJ2-7, with TRBD2 as a possible D gene (6 bases). The CDR3 sequence is 13 residues long. The germline V gene encodes CDR1 MNHEY and CDR2 SMNVEV (reference sequence). V lost 5 bases to trimming and J lost 5 bases, with 13 bases between them. This CDR3 reads CASSNRLEDEQYF. For the CDR3, the DNA is TGTGCCAGCAGTAACCGACTAGAGGACGAGCAGTACTTC.

V is TRBV7-3 and J is TRBJ2-3; 8 positions agree with TRBD1. This CDR3 has 15 amino acids. The J segment lost 6 bases and the V segment lost 2 bases, leaving 7 bases of the junction unmatched. Germline V gene sequence: CDR1 SGHTA, CDR2 FQGTGA. The CDR3 loop is CASSLRRTGLDTQYF. In DNA, the CDR3 is TGTGCCAGCAGCTTACGAAGGACAGGGTTGGATACGCAGTATTTT.

This clone showed up just a few times. The chain employs TRBV27 and TRBJ1-5; D perhaps matches TRBD1 (6 bases). V was pared by 0 bases and J by 5 bases, with 8 bases between. Germline V lookup: CDR1 MNHEY, CDR2 SMNVEV (reference sequence). The CDR3 is 14 amino acids. CDR3 DNA: TGTGCCAGCAGTTTATCTGGGACATATCAGCCCCAGCATTTT. This gives the protein CASSLSGTYQPQHF.

This clone showed up just once. The chain uses TRBV28 and TRBJ1-2, with D possibly matching TRBD1 (5 bases). Trimming pared 1 base from V and 8 bases from J, leaving 14 bases between. The CDR3 has 14 amino acids. CDR1 and CDR2 from the germline V gene are MDHEN and SYDVKM. The CDR3 here is CASSLYWGSKGYTF. The CDR3 DNA reads as TGTGCCAGCAGTTTATACTGGGGCTCTAAGGGCTACACCTTC.

The CDR3 DNA reads TGTGCCAGCAGCCCACAGGGGCAAGAGACCCAGTACTTC. It yields the protein CASSPQGQETQYF. This rearrangement joins TRBV5-4 to TRBJ2-5; the match to TRBD1 covers 7 bases. The junction had 2 bases not matched to a gene; V was cut back by 4 bases and J by 2 bases. The CDR3 has 13 residues. CDR1 is SGHNT and CDR2 is YYREEE in the germline V gene (reference sequence). The full variable domain, its missing parts supplied by reference TRBV5-4 and TRBJ2-5, is ETGVTQSPTHLIKTRGQQVTLRCSSQSGHNTVSWYQQALGQGPQFIFQYYREEENGRGNFPPRFSGLQFPNYSSELNVNALELDDSALYLCASSPQGQETQYFGPGTRLLVL.

The chain is built from TRBV7-9 and TRBJ1-1; 9 bases match TRBD1. V lost 6 bases, J lost 5 bases, and 7 bases stayed unmatched. CDR3 length: 14 residues. Per the germline V gene, CDR1 is SEHNR and CDR2 is FQNEAQ (reference sequence). For the CDR3, the DNA is TGTGCCAGCAGGCGACCCGGGACAGGGACTGAAGCTTTCTTT. Amino acid sequence: CASRRPGTGTEAFF.

J is TRBJ2-1 and V is TRBV7-3, with D possibly TRBD2 on 6 matching bases. CDR1 SGHTA and CDR2 FQGTGA come from the germline V gene. The V and J ends lost 4 bases and 0 bases respectively, with 13 bases between them. The CDR3 covers 16 residues. In nucleotides, the CDR3 is TGTGCCAGCAGCTCCGCGACCGGGAGCTCCTACAATGAGCAGTTCTTC. Amino acid sequence: CASSSATGSSYNEQFF.

The chain uses TRBV19 and TRBJ2-1; maybe TRBD2 (6 bases). The CDR3 runs 15 residues. Trimming pared 5 bases from V and 2 bases from J, leaving 13 bases between. Germline CDR1 and CDR2: LNHDA and SQIVND (reference sequence). CDR3 sequence: CASSPLGGTYNEQFF. CDR3 nucleotide sequence: TGTGCCAGTAGTCCTCTCGGGGGAACCTACAATGAGCAGTTCTTC.

This clone was recorded once. The gene calls are TRBV28 and TRBJ2-5, with 7 bases matching TRBD1. The CDR3 is 12 amino acids. The ends lost 4 bases at V and 5 bases at J; junction bases unmatched: 1. The germline gives CDR1 MDHEN, CDR2 SYDVKM. The DNA of the CDR3 is TGTGCCAGCAGTTCAGGGGGTGAGACCCAGTACTTC. The encoded protein is CASSSGGETQYF.

Only one count was recorded for this clone. The chain employs TRBV19 and TRBJ1-4; the D gene is possibly TRBD1 (6 bases). This CDR3 is 20 amino acids long. The germline V and J ends were trimmed by 6 bases and 0 bases, with 26 bases remaining between them. CDR1 is LNHDA, CDR2 SQIVND, per germline (reference sequence). The chain's CDR3 is CASRSPQGGVGPTTNEKLFF. CDR3 DNA: TGTGCCAGTAGATCCCCACAGGGTGGGGTCGGGCCCACAACTAATGAAAAACTGTTTTTT.

The chain is built from TRBV11-3 and TRBJ2-3; D possibly corresponds to TRBD2 (5 bases). From germline, CDR1 is SGHNT and CDR2 YENEEA. Between the trimmed V and J ends, which lost 3 bases and 4 bases, there was a span of 11 bases. The CDR3 is 14 residues long. The CDR3 nucleotides are TGTGCCAGCAGCTTGCGGGTAGGCGCAGATACGCAGTATTTT. Protein product: CASSLRVGADTQYF.

Concerning this clone itself: At one boundary the junction diverges from the germline segment, which might be a read error. The rearrangement uses TRBV4-3 and TRBJ2-3; tentative D call: TRBD2 (7 bases). CDR1 LGHNA and CDR2 YSLEER come from the germline V gene. This CDR3 has 16 amino acids. The CDR3: CASRQDIGGATDTQYF. The CDR3 region has the DNA TGCGCCAGCAGACAAGATATTGGGGGGGCCACAGATACGCAGTATTTT.

V gene TRBV28 combines with J gene TRBJ2-7, with 12 positions matching TRBD2. There are 14 residues in the CDR3. Germline CDR1 reads MDHEN; CDR2 reads SYDVKM. The V gene end was trimmed by 7 bases and the J gene end by 4 bases; junction bases not matched to a gene: 5. CDR3 sequence: CASMPSGGGYEQYV. Here the CDR3 DNA reads TGTGCCAGCATGCCTAGCGGGGGGGGGTACGAGCAGTACGTC.

V is TRBV6-6 and J is TRBJ1-4; D is unresolved. The CDR3 is 13 residues long. Trimming pared 4 bases from V and 7 bases from J, leaving 10 bases between. CDR1 and CDR2 (germline): MNHNY, SVGAGI (reference sequence). The CDR3 loop reads CASSFQESEKLFF. In nucleotides, the CDR3 is TGTGCCAGCAGTTTTCAAGAGTCTGAAAAACTGTTTTTT.

The V call is TRBV5-1, the J call TRBJ2-7, with a tentative D call TRBD2 (6 bases). CDR3 length equals 15 residues. Looked up from germline, CDR1 is SGHRS and CDR2 is YFSETQ. Trimming cost V 3 bases and J 0 bases, with 13 bases left between them. CDR3 in DNA: TGCGCCAGCAGCTCTGACGCGGGAAGCTCCTACGAGCAGTACTTC. Its protein product is CASSSDAGSSYEQYF.